This T cell receptor beta chain was obtained from a study of cytomegalovirus exposure and HLA in healthy donors. Overall study context: Later, an analysis reported that the roughly 120 validation repertoires had used the same platform as the approximately 600 first-cohort repertoires.

The donors were part of the validation cohort of 95 to 150 subjects. That cohort was separate from the first cohort, which comprised 666 subjects. There are 14 residues in the CDR3. Germline V gene sequence: CDR1 MNHEY, CDR2 SVGAGI. V shed 0 bases and J shed 6 bases, with 11 bases lying between them. TCRdb's table, derived via immunoSEQ multiplex PCR, lists solely in-frame clones and lacks some. The data hold 150,000 to 250,000 clones, with about 81% observed a single time. Sequencing was performed on PBMCs. The origin of this receptor is a woman between 25 and 40 years old in good health and CMV-seronegative. This chain uses TRBV6-5 with TRBJ2-5; a weak D match, TRBD2 (5 bases). CDR3 DNA sequence: TGTGCCAGCAGTTACTCAGAGAGGGCCAAGACCCAGTACTTC. This sequence encodes CASSYSERAKTQYF.